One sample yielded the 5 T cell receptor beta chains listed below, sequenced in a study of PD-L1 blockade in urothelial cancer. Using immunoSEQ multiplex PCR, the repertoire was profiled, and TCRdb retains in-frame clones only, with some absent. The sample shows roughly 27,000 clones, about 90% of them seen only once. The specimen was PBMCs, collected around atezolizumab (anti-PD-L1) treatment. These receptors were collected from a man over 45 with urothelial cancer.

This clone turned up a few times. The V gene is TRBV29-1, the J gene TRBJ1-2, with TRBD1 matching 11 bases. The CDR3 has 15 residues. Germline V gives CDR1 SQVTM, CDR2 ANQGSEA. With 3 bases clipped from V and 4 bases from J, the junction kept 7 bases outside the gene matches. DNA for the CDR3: TGCAGCGTTGACGGGACAGGGGGGTCTTCCTATGGCTACACCTTC. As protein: CSVDGTGGSSYGYTF.

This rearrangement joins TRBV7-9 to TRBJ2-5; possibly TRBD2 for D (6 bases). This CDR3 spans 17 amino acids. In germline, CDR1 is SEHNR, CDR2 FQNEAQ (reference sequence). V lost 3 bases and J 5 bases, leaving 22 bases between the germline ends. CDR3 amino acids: CASSFRGSVIFFETQYF. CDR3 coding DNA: TGTGCCAGCAGCTTCCGGGGGTCAGTGATTTTCTTCGAGACCCAGTACTTC.

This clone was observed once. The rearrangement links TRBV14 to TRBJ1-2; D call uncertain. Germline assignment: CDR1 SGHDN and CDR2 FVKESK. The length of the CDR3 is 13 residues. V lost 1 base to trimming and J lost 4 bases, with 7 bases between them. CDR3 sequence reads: CASSQGSGYGYTF. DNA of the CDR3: TGTGCCAGCAGCCAAGGTAGTGGCTATGGCTACACCTTC.

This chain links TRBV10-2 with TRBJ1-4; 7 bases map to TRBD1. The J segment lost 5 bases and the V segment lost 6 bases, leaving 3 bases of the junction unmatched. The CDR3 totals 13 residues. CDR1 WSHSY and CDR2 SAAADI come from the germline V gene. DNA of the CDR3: TGCGCCAGCAGGGGACAGCTAAATGAAAAACTGTTTTTT. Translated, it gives CASRGQLNEKLFF.

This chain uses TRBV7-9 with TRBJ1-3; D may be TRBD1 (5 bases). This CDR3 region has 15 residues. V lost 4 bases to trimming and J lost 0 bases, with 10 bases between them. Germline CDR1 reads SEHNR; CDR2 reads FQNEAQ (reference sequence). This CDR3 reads CASSSMGLSGNTIYF. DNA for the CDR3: TGTGCCAGCAGCTCGATGGGGCTCTCTGGAAACACCATATATTTT.